The clone carrying this T cell receptor (beta chain) appeared many times. TCRdb analysed the reads with MiXCR anew, one entry per CDR3 protein. The sample has fewer than 550,000 distinct CDR3 sequences, approximately 10% seen once. The data derive from a study of T cell repertoires in cytomegalovirus infection. The CDR3 is 17 residues long. Per germline, CDR1 MGHRA and CDR2 YSYEKL. Trimming pared 2 bases from V and 4 bases from J, leaving 21 bases between. The sequenced material came from PBMCs. The receptor comes from a human donor in good health (CMV status not recorded). Some clones in this sample may be carry-over from other donors' samples. This chain connects TRBV4-1 to TRBJ2-7, with D possibly TRBD2 on 6 matching bases. The CDR3, as DNA: TGCGCCAGCAGCCAACCTAGCTCGGAGGGCATGGAGTACGAGCAGTACTTC. Protein: CASSQPSSEGMEYEQYF.